This T cell receptor beta chain was identified during a study of blood T cell repertoires in COVID-19. Across the whole study: The United States, Italy and Spain supplied acute and convalescent COVID-19 samples. Nucleic acid was either cDNA or gDNA, and it came from T cells, B-cell-depleted T cells, or PBMCs.

In the authors' methods: Reference gene primer amplification gave estimated nucleated cell counts. Only in-frame clones appear in the TCRdb table, and some are missing; sequencing was by immunoSEQ multiplex PCR. V, J and clone size are taken as reported in that table, and D and trimming were inferred from the DNA itself. The data contain around 260,000 clones, roughly 86% of them singletons. CDR1 is SGHRS, CDR2 YFSETQ, per germline. The CDR3 loop spans 16 amino acids. With V trimmed by 4 bases and J by 2 bases, 11 bases remained unmatched. This clone came up once. The sample was peripheral blood. This clonotype was obtained from a man between 18 and 29 years old with active or convalescent COVID-19. The chain has TRBV5-1 and TRBJ2-7, with 8 bases fitting TRBD1. The CDR3: CASSPSGTGTAYEQYF. The CDR3 nucleotides read TGCGCCAGCAGCCCTTCCGGGACAGGTACAGCCTACGAGCAGTACTTC. Using reference TRBV5-1 and TRBJ2-7 for the parts outside the CDR3, the full variable domain is KAGVTQTPRYLIKTRGQQVTLSCSPISGHRSVSWYQQTPGQGLQFLFEYFSETQRNKGNFPGRFSGRQFSNSRSEMNVSTLELGDSALYLCASSPSGTGTAYEQYFGPGTRLTVT.